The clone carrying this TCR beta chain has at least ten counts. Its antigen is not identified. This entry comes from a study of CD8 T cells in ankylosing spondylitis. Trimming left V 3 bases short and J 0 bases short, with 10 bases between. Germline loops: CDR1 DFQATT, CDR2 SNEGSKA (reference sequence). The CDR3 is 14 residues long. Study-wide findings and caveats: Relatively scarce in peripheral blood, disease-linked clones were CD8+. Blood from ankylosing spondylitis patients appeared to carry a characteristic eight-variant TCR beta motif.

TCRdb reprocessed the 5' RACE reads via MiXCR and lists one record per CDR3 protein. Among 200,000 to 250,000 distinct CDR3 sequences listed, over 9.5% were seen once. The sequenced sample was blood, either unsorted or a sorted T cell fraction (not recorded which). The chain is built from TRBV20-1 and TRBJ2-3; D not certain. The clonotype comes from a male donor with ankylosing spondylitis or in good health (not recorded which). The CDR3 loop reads CSASRQTSTDTQYF. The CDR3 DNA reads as TGCAGTGCTAGTAGGCAGACTAGCACAGATACGCAGTATTTT.